The TCR beta chain described here comes from a study of T cell repertoires in aging, cancer and after chemotherapy. This CDR3 is built from 12 residues. Trimming removed 7 bases at V and 7 bases at J, with 11 bases between. The template was genomic DNA from peripheral blood, not RNA. TRB rearrangements spanning V, D and J were amplified using mixed TRB-A/B primers. TCRdb fed the multiplex PCR reads into MiXCR, producing one record per CDR3 protein. The sample consists of some 10,000 distinct CDR3 sequences, 38% of them appearing once. Sequencing input: blood. The sequence was obtained from a human donor in good health. The genes are TRBV12-3 or TRBV12-4 and TRBJ1-3; weak D call: TRBD1 (6 bases). For the CDR3, the DNA is TGTGCCAGCAACCTTAGGGGGAACACCATATATTTT. Translation: CASNLRGNTIYF.